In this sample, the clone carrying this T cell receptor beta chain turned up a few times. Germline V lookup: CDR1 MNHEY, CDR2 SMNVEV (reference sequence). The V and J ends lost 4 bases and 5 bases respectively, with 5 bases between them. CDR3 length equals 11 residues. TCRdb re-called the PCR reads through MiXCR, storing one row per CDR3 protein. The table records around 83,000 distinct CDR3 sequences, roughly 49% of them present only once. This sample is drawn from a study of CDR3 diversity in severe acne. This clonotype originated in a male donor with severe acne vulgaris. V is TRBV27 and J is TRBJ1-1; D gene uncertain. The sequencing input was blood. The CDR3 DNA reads TGTGCCAGCAGTTCCCGGACTGAAGCTTTCTTT. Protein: CASSSRTEAFF.